Presented here are 17 T cell receptor beta chains from one specimen sequenced in a study of blood T cell repertoires in COVID-19. Using immunoSEQ multiplex PCR, the repertoire was profiled, and TCRdb retains in-frame clones only, with some absent. The table shows roughly 160,000 clones, with roughly 91% occurring only once. The material sequenced was peripheral blood. Receptor source: a man aged 45-65 years who had recovered from COVID-19.

This chain uses TRBV28 with TRBJ1-2, with unresolved D. The length of the CDR3 is 12 residues. Trimming removed 4 bases at V and 4 bases at J, with 7 bases between. CDR1 MDHEN and CDR2 SYDVKM come from the germline V gene. CDR3 sequence (DNA): TGTGCCAGCAGTTCGAACAGCTATGGCTACACCTTC. Protein sequence: CASSSNSYGYTF.

Here the CDR3 reads CASSISNSGANVLTF. The CDR3 bases are TGTGCCAGTAGTATTAGCAACTCTGGGGCCAACGTCCTGACTTTC. The chain joins TRBV19 to TRBJ2-6; D gene unclear. The CDR3 length is 15 residues. CDR1 is LNHDA and CDR2 is SQIVND in the germline V gene (reference sequence). V lost 3 bases to trimming and J lost 0 bases, with 6 bases between them. The whole variable domain, filled in from reference TRBV19 and TRBJ2-6, reads DGGITQSPKYLFRKEGQNVTLSCEQNLNHDAMYWYRQDPGQGLRLIYYSQIVNDFQKGDIAEGYSVSREKKESFPLTVTSAQKNPTAFYLCASSISNSGANVLTFGAGSRLTVL.

DNA for the CDR3: TGTGCCAGCAGCTTGGGGGACAGGGGGCGAACTGAAGCTTTCTTT. Amino acids: CASSLGDRGRTEAFF. V and J are TRBV5-4 and TRBJ1-1; 12 bases map to TRBD1. V trimming: 0 bases; J trimming: 5 bases; junction bases outside the gene matches: 2. There are 15 residues in the CDR3. In germline, CDR1 is SGHNT, CDR2 YYREEE (reference sequence).

Remarks on this clone: Other DNA sequences from this sample encode an identical CDR3 as well. This chain joins TRBV10-3 and TRBJ1-2; no definite D call. Germline values: CDR1 ENHRY, CDR2 SYGVKD. The CDR3 covers 13 residues. V was pared by 0 bases and J by 8 bases, with 10 bases between. This CDR3 is CAISESKAGGYTF. As DNA, the CDR3 is TGTGCCATCAGTGAGTCGAAAGCGGGGGGCTACACCTTC.

CDR3 residues: CAISEIGQGTNEQYF. The CDR3 DNA is TGTGCCATCAGTGAGATCGGACAGGGAACGAACGAGCAGTACTTC. The rearrangement uses TRBV10-3 and TRBJ2-7; 8 bases map to TRBD1. CDR3 length equals 15 residues. Looked up from germline, CDR1 is ENHRY and CDR2 is SYGVKD. After removal of 2 bases from V and 5 bases from J, the junction contained 8 bases not matched to a gene.

The rearrangement joins TRBV7-3 to TRBJ2-5; 8 bases map to TRBD2. With 2 bases clipped from V and 5 bases from J, the junction kept 16 bases outside the gene matches. The CDR3 runs 18 residues. CDR1 and CDR2 from the germline V gene are SGHTA and FQGTGA. CDR3 residues: CASSLGRLGTSLGETQYF. CDR3 nucleotide sequence: TGTGCCAGCAGCTTAGGGCGTCTGGGGACTAGTCTCGGGGAGACCCAGTACTTC.

CDR3 region: CASSQGPGGRVGYNEQFF. The CDR3 coding sequence is TGCGCCAGCAGCCAAGGACCGGGCGGGAGGGTAGGCTACAATGAGCAGTTCTTC. The chain uses TRBV4-3 and TRBJ2-1; 9 nucleotides match TRBD2. The length of the CDR3 is 18 residues. Germline CDR1 LGHNA, CDR2 YSLEER. V shed 1 base and J 3 bases; nucleotides not matched to a gene: 10.

This chain connects TRBV24-1 to TRBJ1-1; D gene ambiguous. The CDR3 is made up of 19 amino acids. Trimming left V 1 base short and J 5 bases short, with 25 bases between. Germline-derived CDR1 and CDR2 are KGHDR and SFDVKD. CDR3 coding DNA: TGTGCCACCAGTGATTTTTTTGCGCATCTTCTCTTCTCGGGGACTGAAGCTTTCTTT. Translation: CATSDFFAHLLFSGTEAFF.

The J gene is TRBJ2-1, the V gene TRBV6-5, with 8 bases that match TRBD2. V was pared by 4 bases and J by 15 bases, with 8 bases of the junction left unmatched. The CDR3 covers 12 residues. From germline, CDR1 is MNHEY and CDR2 SVGAGI. In DNA form, the CDR3 reads TGTGCCAGCAGTTCGCGGACTAGCTGGATGTTCTTC. The encoded protein is CASSSRTSWMFF.

The CDR3 DNA sequence: TGCGCCAGCAGCCAAGAGCGGGAATGGGATTATAATTCACCCCTCCACTTT. The encoded protein is CASSQEREWDYNSPLHF. The chain links TRBV4-3 to TRBJ1-6; D is ambiguous. V was clipped by 0 bases and J by 4 bases, with 13 bases between them. From germline, CDR1 is LGHNA and CDR2 YSLEER. This CDR3 region has 17 residues.

V usage is TRBV9 and J usage is TRBJ1-2; D remains ambiguous. The V and J ends lost 4 bases and 8 bases respectively, with 24 bases between them. Germline V gene lookup returns CDR1 SGDLS and CDR2 YYNGEE. This CDR3 has 16 amino acids. This CDR3 is CASSLLPGHSGDGYTF. For the CDR3, the DNA is TGTGCCAGCAGCCTACTACCGGGCCACTCGGGAGACGGCTACACCTTC.

The chain links TRBV19 to TRBJ2-3; 13 bases are shared with TRBD2. The CDR3 has 17 residues. In germline, CDR1 is LNHDA, CDR2 SQIVND (reference sequence). J lost 4 bases, V lost 3 bases, and 7 bases had no gene match. The CDR3 reads CASSISLLAGGADTQYF. The CDR3 DNA sequence: TGTGCCAGTAGTATCTCCCTACTAGCGGGAGGGGCAGATACGCAGTATTTT.

J is TRBJ1-4 and V is TRBV4-3; TRBD1 aligns across 8 bases. Losses at the gene ends were 5 bases for V and 6 bases for J; bases not matched to a gene: 8. Germline V gene data show CDR1 as LGHNA and CDR2 as YSLEER. The CDR3 runs to 15 residues. The CDR3: CASSFSGGADEKLFF. The CDR3 nucleotides read TGCGCCAGCAGCTTTTCAGGGGGCGCGGATGAAAAACTGTTTTTT.

The V gene is TRBV19, the J gene TRBJ1-4; 8 bases match TRBD1. The germline gives CDR1 LNHDA, CDR2 SQIVND (reference sequence). CDR3 length equals 15 residues. V was pared by 4 bases and J by 8 bases, with 9 bases of the junction left unmatched. CDR3 loop: CASSTRTGFHEKLFF. In nucleotides, the CDR3 is TGTGCCAGTAGTACCCGGACAGGGTTTCACGAAAAACTGTTTTTT. Variable domain in full (rest from reference TRBV19 and TRBJ1-4): DGGITQSPKYLFRKEGQNVTLSCEQNLNHDAMYWYRQDPGQGLRLIYYSQIVNDFQKGDIAEGYSVSREKKESFPLTVTSAQKNPTAFYLCASSTRTGFHEKLFFGSGTQLSVL.

The V and J genes are TRBV5-1 and TRBJ2-7; 8 positions match TRBD1. CDR3 size: 14 residues. Germline assignment: CDR1 SGHRS and CDR2 YFSETQ. Germline trimming cut 0 bases from V and 5 bases from J; bases unmatched to any gene: 4. CDR3 sequence (DNA): TGCGCCAGCAGCTTGGGTGACAGGGGCAACGAGCAGTACTTC. It codes for CASSLGDRGNEQYF.

A remark on this clone: The junction differs from germline at one of its ends, possibly a read error. The V gene is TRBV2, the J gene TRBJ1-2, with 8 bases that match TRBD1. Germline lookup yields CDR1 SNHLY and CDR2 FYNNEI. The length of the CDR3 is 15 residues. CDR3 bases: TGTGCCAGCAGGGAAGGACAGGGCCAACTCTATGGCTACACCTTC. Its translation: CASREGQGQLYGYTF.

The V call is TRBV5-1, the J call TRBJ2-6; TRBD1 is a possible D gene (5 bases). The V and J ends lost 0 bases and 3 bases respectively, with 13 bases between them. Germline V gives CDR1 SGHRS, CDR2 YFSETQ. The length of the CDR3 is 17 residues. As DNA, the CDR3 is TGCGCCAGCAGCTTGGATGCAGGGTTAGATGGGGCCAACGTCCTGACTTTC. Its translation: CASSLDAGLDGANVLTF.